This TCR beta chain was sequenced during a study of shared T cell receptors in the human thymus. CDR1 and CDR2 (germline): MNHEY, SMNVEV (reference sequence). The CDR3 has 14 amino acids. Losses at the gene ends were 9 bases for V and 3 bases for J; bases not matched to a gene: 8. The assay was immunoSEQ multiplex PCR, and TCRdb's table has in-frame clones only and misses some. The sample records about 660,000 clones, 70% to 90% being singletons. These data were also filed under a second study, of human thymus T cells.

The rearrangement uses TRBV27 and TRBJ1-5, with 7 positions matching TRBD1. Material: thymocytes. The TCR was taken from a boy in the first two years of life with a congenital heart defect. This CDR3 is CARSPTGFNQPQHF. CDR3 nucleotides: TGTGCCAGAAGCCCGACAGGGTTCAATCAGCCCCAGCATTTT.